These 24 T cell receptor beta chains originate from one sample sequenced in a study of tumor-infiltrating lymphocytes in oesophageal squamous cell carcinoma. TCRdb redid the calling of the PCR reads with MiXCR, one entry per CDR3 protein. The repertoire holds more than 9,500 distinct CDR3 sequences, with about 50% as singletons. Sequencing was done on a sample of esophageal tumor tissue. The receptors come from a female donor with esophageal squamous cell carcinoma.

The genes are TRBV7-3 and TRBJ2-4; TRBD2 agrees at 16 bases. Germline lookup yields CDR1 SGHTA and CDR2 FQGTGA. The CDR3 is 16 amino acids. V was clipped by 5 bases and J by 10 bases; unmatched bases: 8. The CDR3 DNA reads TGTGCCAGCAGCCTCGGGACTAGCGGGGGGGCAGGGATTCAGTACTTC. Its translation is CASSLGTSGGAGIQYF. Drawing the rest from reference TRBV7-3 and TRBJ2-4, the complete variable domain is GAGVSQTPSNKVTEKGKYVELRCDPISGHTALYWYRQSLGQGPEFLIYFQGTGAADDSGLPNDRFFAVRPEGSVSTLKIQRTERGDSAVYLCASSLGTSGGAGIQYFGAGTRLSVL.

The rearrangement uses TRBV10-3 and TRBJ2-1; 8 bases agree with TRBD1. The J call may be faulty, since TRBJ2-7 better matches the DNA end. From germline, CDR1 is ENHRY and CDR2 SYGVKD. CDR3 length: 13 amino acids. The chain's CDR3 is CAIRATGAYEQYF. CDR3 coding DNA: TGTGCCATCAGGGCGACAGGGGCCTACGAGCAGTACTTC.

The CDR3 sequence is CASSQGPFTDTQYF. The CDR3, as DNA: TGTGCCAGCAGCCAGGGTCCCTTCACAGATACGCAGTATTTT. The chain has TRBV7-9 and TRBJ2-3; weak D call: TRBD1 (5 bases). The length of the CDR3 is 14 residues. Trimming removed 5 bases from V and 2 bases from J, with 11 bases in between. The V gene's germline CDR1 is SEHNR and CDR2 FQNEAQ (reference sequence).

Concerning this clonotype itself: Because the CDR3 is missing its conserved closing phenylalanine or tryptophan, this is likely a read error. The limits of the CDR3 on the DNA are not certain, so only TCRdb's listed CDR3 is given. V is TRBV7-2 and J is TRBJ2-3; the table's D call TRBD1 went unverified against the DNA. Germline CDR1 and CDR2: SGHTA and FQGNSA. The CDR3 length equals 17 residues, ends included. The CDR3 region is CASSLRTGRNDEQYFGP.

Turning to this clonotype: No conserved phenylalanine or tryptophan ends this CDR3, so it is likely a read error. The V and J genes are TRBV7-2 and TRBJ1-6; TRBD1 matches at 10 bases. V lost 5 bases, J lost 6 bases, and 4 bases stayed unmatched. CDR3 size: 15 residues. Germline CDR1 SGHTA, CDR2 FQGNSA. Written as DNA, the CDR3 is TGTGCCAGCAGCCGACAGGGGGCCAGTAATTCACCCCTCCACGTT. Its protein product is CASSRQGASNSPLHV.

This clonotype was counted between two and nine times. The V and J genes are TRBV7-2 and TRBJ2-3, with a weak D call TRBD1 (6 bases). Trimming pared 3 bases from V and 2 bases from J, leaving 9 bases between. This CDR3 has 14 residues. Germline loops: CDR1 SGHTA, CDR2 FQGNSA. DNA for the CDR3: TGTGCCAGCAGCTTTGACAGGTTCACAGATACGCAGTATTTT. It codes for CASSFDRFTDTQYF.

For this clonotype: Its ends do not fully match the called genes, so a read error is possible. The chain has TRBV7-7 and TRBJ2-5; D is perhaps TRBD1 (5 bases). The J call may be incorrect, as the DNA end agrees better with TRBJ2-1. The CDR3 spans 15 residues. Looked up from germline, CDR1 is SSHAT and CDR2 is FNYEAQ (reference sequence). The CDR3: CASSLVRTTYNEQFF. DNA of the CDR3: TGTGCTAGCAGCTTAGTAAGGACAACATACAATGAGCAGTTCTTC.

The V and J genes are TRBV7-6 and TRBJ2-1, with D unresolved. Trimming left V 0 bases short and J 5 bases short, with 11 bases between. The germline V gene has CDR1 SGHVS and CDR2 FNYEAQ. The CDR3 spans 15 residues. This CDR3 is CASSLAWGYDNEQFF. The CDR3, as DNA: TGTGCCAGCAGCTTAGCGTGGGGTTACGACAATGAGCAGTTCTTC.

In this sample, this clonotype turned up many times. CDR3 DNA sequence: TGTGCCAGCAGCTGGACTAGCGGGAACAATGAGCAGTTCTTC. Its translation: CASSWTSGNNEQFF. The chain carries TRBV12-3 or TRBV12-4 and TRBJ2-5; TRBD2 aligns across 12 bases. The J call may be faulty, since TRBJ2-1 better matches the DNA end. CDR3 length equals 14 residues.

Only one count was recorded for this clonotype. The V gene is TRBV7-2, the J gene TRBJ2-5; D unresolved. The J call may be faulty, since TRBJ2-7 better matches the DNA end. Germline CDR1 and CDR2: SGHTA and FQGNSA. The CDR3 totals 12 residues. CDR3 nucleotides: TGTGCCAGCAGCTTACGAATCGGCGAGCAGTACTTC. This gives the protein CASSLRIGEQYF.

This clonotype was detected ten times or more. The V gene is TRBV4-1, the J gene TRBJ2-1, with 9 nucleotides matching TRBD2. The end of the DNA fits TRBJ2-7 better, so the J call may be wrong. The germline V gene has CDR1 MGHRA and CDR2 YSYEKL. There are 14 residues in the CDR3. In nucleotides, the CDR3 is TGCGCCAGCAGCCCCCAGCGGGGGGATGGCGAGCAGTACTTC. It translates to CASSPQRGDGEQYF.

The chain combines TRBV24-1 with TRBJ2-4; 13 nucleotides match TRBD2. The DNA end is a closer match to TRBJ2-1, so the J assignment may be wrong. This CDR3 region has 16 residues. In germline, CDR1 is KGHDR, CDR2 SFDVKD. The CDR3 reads CATSDSGLAGRNEQFF. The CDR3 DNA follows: TGTGCCACCAGTGATTCGGGACTAGCGGGACGGAATGAGCAGTTCTTC.

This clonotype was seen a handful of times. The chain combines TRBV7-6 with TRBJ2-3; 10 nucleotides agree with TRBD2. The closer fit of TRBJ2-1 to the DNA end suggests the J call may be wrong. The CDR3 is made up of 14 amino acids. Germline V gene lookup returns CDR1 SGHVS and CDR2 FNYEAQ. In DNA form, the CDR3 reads TGTGCCAGCAGCCGATCTAGCGGGAGCAATGAGCAGTTCTTC. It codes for CASSRSSGSNEQFF.

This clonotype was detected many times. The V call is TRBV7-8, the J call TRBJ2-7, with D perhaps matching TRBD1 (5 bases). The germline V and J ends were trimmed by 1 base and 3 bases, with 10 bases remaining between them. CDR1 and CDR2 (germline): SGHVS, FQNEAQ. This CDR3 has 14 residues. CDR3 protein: CASSLGPGNYEQYF. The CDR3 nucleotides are TGTGCCAGCAGCTTAGGGCCAGGGAACTACGAGCAGTACTTC.

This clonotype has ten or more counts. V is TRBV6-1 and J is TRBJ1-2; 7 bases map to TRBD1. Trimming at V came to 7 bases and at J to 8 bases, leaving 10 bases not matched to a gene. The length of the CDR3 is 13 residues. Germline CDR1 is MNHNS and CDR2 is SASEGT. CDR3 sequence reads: CASTIGGAVGYTF. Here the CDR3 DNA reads TGTGCCAGCACCATAGGGGGCGCGGTCGGCTACACCTTC.

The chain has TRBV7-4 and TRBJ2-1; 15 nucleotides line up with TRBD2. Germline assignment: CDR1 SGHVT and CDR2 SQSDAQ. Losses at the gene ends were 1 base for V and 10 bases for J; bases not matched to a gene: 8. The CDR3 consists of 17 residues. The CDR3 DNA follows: TGTGCCAGCAGCTTAGGGACTAGCGGGAGGGGGACAGGGGAGCAGTTCTTC. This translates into CASSLGTSGRGTGEQFF.

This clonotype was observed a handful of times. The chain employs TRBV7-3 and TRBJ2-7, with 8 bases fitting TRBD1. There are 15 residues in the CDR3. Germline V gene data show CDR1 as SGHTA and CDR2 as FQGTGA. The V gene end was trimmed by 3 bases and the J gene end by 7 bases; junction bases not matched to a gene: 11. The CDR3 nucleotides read TGTGCCAGCAGCTTCGGACAGGGAACCTACAATGAGCAGTACTTC. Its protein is CASSFGQGTYNEQYF. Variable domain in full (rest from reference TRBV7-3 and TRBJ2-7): GAGVSQTPSNKVTEKGKYVELRCDPISGHTALYWYRQSLGQGPEFLIYFQGTGAADDSGLPNDRFFAVRPEGSVSTLKIQRTERGDSAVYLCASSFGQGTYNEQYFGPGTRLTVT.

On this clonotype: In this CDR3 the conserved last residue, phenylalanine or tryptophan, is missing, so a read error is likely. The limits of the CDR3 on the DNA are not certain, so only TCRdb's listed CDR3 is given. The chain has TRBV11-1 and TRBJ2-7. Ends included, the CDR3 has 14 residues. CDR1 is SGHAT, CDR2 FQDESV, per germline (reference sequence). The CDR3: CASSFQNYGYTFGS.

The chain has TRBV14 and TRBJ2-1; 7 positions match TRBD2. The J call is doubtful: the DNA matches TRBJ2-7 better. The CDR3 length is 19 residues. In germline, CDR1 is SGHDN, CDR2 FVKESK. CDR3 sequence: CASSQDAPFGSGVSYEQYF. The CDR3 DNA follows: TGTGCCAGCAGCCAAGATGCCCCCTTTGGGAGCGGGGTCTCCTACGAGCAGTACTTC.

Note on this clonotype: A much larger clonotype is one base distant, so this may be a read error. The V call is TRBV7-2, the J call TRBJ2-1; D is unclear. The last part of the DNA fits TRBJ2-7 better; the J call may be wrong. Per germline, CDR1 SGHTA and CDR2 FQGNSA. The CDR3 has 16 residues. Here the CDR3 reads CASSPPVTRLYNEQYF. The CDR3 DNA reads TGTGCCAGCAGCCCCCCCGTCACTCGCCTGTACAATGAGCAGTACTTC.

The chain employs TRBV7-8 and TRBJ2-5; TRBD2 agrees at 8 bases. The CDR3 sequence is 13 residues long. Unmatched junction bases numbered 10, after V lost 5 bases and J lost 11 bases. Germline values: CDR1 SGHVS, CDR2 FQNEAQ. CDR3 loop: CASSLWGGGGQYF. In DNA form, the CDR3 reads TGTGCCAGCAGCCTGTGGGGAGGCGGGGGGCAGTACTTC.

CDR3 DNA: TGTGCCAGCAGCTTAGACAAGCGGAACTCCTACGAGCAGTACTTC. Translating it yields CASSLDKRNSYEQYF. The V and J genes are TRBV7-8 and TRBJ2-1, with D perhaps TRBD2 (5 bases). The DNA end favors TRBJ2-7, so the J call may be wrong. Germline values: CDR1 SGHVS, CDR2 FQNEAQ. The length of the CDR3 is 15 residues.

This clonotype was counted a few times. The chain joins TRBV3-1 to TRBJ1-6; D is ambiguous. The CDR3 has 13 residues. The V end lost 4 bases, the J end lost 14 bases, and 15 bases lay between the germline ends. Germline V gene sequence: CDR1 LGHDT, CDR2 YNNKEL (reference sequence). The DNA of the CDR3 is TGTGCCAGCAGCCCGGTGTGGCTGAGGGCCCTCCACTTT. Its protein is CASSPVWLRALHF.

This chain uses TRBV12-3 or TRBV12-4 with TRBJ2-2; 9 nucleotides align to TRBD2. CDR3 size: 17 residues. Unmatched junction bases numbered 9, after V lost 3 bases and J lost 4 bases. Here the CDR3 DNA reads TGTGCCAGCAGTTTTATAGCGGGGGACTTGAGCACCGGGGAGCTGTTTTTT. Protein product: CASSFIAGDLSTGELFF.